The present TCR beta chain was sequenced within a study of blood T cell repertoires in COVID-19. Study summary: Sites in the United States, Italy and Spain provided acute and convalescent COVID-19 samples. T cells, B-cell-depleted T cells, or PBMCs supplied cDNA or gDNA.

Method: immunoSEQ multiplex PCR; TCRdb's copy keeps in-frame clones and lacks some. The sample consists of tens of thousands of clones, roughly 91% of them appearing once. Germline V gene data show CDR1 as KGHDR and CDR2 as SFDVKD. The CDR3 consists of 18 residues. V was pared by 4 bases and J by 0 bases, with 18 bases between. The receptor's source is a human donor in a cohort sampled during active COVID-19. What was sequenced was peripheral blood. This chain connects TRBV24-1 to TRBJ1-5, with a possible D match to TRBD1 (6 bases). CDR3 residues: CATSDQRNDRNSNQPQHF. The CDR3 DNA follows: TGTGCCACCAGTGACCAACGCAACGACAGGAATAGCAATCAGCCCCAGCATTTT.